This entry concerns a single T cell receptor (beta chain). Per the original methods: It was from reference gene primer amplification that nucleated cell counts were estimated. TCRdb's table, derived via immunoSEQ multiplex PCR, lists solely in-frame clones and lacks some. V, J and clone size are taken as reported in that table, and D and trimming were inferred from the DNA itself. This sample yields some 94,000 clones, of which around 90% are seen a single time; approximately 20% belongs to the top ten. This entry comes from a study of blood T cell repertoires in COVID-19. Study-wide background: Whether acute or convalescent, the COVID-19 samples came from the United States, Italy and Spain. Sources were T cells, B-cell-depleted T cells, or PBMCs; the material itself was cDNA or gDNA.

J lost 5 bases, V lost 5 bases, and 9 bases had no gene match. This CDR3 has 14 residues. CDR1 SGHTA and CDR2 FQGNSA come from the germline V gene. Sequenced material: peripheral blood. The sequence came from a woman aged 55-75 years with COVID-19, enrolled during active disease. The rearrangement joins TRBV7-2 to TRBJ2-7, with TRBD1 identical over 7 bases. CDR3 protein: CASSADRTFDEQYF. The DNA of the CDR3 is TGTGCCAGCAGCGCGGACAGGACCTTCGACGAGCAGTACTTC.